This T cell receptor beta chain was found in a study of T cell repertoires in cytomegalovirus infection. The CDR3 runs 13 residues. The germline gives CDR1 MNHNY, CDR2 SVGAGI (reference sequence). Trimming took off 0 bases at V and 7 bases at J, with 7 bases between the two ends. This clonotype was found many times. TCRdb recomputed calls from the reads with MiXCR, one row per CDR3 protein. The table records about 400,000 distinct CDR3 sequences, 15% to 20% of them present only once. The source is a human donor in good health (CMV status not recorded). Some clones in this sample may be carry-over from other donors' samples. The chain couples TRBV6-6 to TRBJ1-5, with a possible D match to TRBD1 (5 bases). Sequencing used PBMCs. The CDR3 DNA is TGTGCCAGCAGTTACTCGAGGGGCCAGCCCCAGCATTTT. This translates into CASSYSRGQPQHF.